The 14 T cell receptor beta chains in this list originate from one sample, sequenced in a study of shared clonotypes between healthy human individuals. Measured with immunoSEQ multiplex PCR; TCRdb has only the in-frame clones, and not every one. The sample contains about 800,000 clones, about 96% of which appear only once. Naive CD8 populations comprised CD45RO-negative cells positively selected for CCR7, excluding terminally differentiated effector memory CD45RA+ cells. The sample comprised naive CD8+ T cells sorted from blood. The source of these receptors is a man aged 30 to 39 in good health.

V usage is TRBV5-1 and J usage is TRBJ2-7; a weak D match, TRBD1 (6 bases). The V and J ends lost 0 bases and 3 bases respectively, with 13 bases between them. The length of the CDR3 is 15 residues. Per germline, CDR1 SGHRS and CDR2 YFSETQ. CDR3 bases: TGCGCCAGCAGCTTGGAGCTGGGGGCAAACTACGAGCAGTACTTC. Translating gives CASSLELGANYEQYF.

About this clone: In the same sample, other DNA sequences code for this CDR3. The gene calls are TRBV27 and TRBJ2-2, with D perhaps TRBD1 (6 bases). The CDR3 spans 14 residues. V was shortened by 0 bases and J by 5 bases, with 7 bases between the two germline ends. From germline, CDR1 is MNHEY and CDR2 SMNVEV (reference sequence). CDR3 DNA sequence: TGTGCCAGCAGTTTATCCAGGGGAACCGGGGAGCTGTTTTTT. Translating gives CASSLSRGTGELFF.

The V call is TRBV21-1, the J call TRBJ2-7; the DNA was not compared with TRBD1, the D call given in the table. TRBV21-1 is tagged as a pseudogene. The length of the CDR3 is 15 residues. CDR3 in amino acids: CASSKRRDSSYEQYF. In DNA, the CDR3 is TGTGCCAGCAGCAAACGCCGGGACAGCTCCTACGAGCAGTACTTC.

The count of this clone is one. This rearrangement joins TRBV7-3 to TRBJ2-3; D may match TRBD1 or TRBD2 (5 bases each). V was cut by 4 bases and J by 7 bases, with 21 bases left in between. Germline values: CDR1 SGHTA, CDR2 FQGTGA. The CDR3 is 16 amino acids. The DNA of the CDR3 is TGTGCCAGCAGCTCCGACGCCACGGGGCTGATACATACGCAGTATTTT. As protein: CASSSDATGLIHTQYF.

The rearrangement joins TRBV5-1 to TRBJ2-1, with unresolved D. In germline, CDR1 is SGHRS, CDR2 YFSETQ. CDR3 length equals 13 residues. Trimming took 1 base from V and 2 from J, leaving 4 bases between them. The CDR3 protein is CASSLSAYNEQFF. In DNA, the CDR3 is TGCGCCAGCAGCTTGTCAGCCTACAATGAGCAGTTCTTC.

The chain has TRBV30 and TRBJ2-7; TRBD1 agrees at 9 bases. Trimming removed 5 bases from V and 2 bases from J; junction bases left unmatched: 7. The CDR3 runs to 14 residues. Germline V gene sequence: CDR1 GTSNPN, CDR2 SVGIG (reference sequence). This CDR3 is CAWGQGILAYEQYF. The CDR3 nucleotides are TGTGCCTGGGGACAGGGGATCTTGGCCTACGAGCAGTACTTC. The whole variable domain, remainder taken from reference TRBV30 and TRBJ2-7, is SQTIHQWPATLVQPVGSPLSLECTVEGTSNPNLYWYRQAAGRGLQLLFYSVGIGQISSEVPQNLSASRPQDRQFILSSKKLLLSDSGFYLCAWGQGILAYEQYFGPGTRLTVT.

The CDR3 DNA follows: TGTGCCAGTAGTATTCTGAGCGCCGGCTACGAGCAGTACTTC. Protein sequence: CASSILSAGYEQYF. V gene TRBV19 combines with J gene TRBJ2-7; no firm D call. CDR3 length: 14 amino acids. V lost 3 bases and J 3 bases, leaving 12 bases between the germline ends. Germline loops: CDR1 LNHDA, CDR2 SQIVND (reference sequence).

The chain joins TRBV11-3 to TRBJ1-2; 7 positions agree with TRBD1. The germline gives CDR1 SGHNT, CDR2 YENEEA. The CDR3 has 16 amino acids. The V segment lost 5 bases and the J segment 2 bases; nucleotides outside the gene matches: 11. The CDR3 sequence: CASSPDLPGQNYGYTF. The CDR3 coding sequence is TGTGCCAGCAGCCCCGACCTTCCGGGACAGAACTATGGCTACACCTTC.

The CDR3 DNA reads TGTGCCAGCAGTTTAGAAATCGGGACAAGCTCCTACAATGAGCAGTTCTTC. Its protein product is CASSLEIGTSSYNEQFF. The chain couples TRBV27 to TRBJ2-1, with D perhaps matching TRBD1 (6 bases). Germline V gene sequence: CDR1 MNHEY, CDR2 SMNVEV (reference sequence). The CDR3 is 17 residues long. Trimming cost V 2 bases and J 0 bases, with 14 bases left between them.

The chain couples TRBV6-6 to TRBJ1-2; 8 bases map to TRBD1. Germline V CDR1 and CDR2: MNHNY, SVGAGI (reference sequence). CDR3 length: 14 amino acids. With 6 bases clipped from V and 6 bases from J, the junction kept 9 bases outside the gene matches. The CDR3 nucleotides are TGTGCCAGCAGATCCCGGGACAGGATCCATGGCTACACCTTC. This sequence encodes CASRSRDRIHGYTF.

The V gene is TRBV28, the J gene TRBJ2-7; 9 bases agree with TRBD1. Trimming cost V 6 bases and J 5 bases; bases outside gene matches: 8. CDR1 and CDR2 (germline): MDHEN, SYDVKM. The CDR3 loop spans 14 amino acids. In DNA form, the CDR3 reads TGTGCCAGCAGCAGTGGGACAGGGTGGGACGAGCAGTACTTC. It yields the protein CASSSGTGWDEQYF. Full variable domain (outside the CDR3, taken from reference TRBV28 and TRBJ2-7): DVKVTQSSRYLVKRTGEKVFLECVQDMDHENMFWYRQDPGLGLRLIYFSYDVKMKEKGDIPEGYSVSREKKERFSLILESASTNQTSMYLCASSSGTGWDEQYFGPGTRLTVT.

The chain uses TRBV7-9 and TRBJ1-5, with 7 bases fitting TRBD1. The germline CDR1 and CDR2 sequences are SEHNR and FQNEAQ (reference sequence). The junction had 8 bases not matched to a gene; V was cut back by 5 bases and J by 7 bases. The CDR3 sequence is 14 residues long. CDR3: CASSGQAPGQPQHF. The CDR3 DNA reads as TGTGCCAGCAGCGGACAGGCCCCGGGGCAGCCCCAGCATTTT.

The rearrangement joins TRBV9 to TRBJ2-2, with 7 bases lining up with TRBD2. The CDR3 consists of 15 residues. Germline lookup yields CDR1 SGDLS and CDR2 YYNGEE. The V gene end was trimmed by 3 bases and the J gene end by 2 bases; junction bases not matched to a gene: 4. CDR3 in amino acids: CASSARLANTGELFF. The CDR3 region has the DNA TGTGCCAGCAGCGCTAGACTAGCAAACACCGGGGAGCTGTTTTTT.

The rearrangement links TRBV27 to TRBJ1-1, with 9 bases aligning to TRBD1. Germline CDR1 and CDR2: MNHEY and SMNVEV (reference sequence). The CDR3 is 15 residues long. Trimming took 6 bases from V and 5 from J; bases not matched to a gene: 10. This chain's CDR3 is CASREQGALRTEAFF. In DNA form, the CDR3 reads TGTGCCAGCAGGGAACAGGGGGCGCTTCGGACTGAAGCTTTCTTT.